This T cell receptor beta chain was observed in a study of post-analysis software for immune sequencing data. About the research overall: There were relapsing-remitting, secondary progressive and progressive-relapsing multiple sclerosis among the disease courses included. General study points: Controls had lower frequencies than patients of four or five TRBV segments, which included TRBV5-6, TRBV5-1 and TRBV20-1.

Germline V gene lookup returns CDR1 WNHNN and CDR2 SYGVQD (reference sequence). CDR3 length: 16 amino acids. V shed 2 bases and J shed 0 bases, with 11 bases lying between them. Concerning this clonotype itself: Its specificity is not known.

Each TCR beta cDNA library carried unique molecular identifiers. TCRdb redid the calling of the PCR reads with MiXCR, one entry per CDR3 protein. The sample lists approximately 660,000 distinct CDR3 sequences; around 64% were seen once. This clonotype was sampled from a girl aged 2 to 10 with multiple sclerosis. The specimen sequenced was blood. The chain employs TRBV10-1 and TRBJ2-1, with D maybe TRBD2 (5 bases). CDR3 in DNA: TGCGCCAGCAGTGAGAGGTTCGGGGACTCCTACAATGAGCAGTTCTTC. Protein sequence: CASSERFGDSYNEQFF.